A selection of T cell receptor beta chains follows, all from one sample in a study of blood T cell repertoires in COVID-19. Sequencing used immunoSEQ multiplex PCR; TCRdb keeps in-frame clones, though not all of them. Of 270,000 or so clones listed, approximately 84% are singletons. Sample: peripheral blood. Every receptor here comes from a human donor in a cohort sampled during active COVID-19. Both conserved end residues are part of each CDR3. The order of the fields is V gene, J gene, D gene, clone size, CDR3 DNA, CDR3 protein. The D gene is left open where the match is weak. Part of the rows lack a size; the others show once, few, many or a class for expanded clones.

TRBV24-1	TRBJ2-5	.	.	TGTGCCACCAGTGACCGAAACCGGGACAAGTCCTACCGTACAGAGACCCAGTACTTC	CATSDRNRDKSYRTETQYF
TRBV4-2	TRBJ1-1	.	.	TGTGCCAGCAGCCAAGAGCCGGGAGGGGGTGAAGCTTTCTTT	CASSQEPGGGEAFF
TRBV9	TRBJ1-1	TRBD1	.	TGTGCCAGCAGCGTAGGACCAGGGGGCGGGGTAGACACTGAAGCTTTCTTT	CASSVGPGGGVDTEAFF
TRBV7-2	TRBJ2-2	TRBD2	once	TGTGCCAGCAGCCCCGTAGCGGGGGCGAACACCGGGGAGCTGTTTTTT	CASSPVAGANTGELFF
TRBV6-4	TRBJ2-7	.	.	TGTGCCAGCTCAACGTCCCCGGGGGGCAGTGATGAGCAGTACTTC	CASSTSPGGSDEQYF
TRBV10-3	TRBJ2-5	TRBD2	.	TGTGCCATCAGTGATACGACTAGCGGGGGAGAGACCCAGTACTTC	CAISDTTSGGETQYF
TRBV5-1	TRBJ1-4	TRBD1	.	TGCGCCAGCAGCCTCACGGACAGGGGGCGTCCTAATGAAAAACTGTTTTTT	CASSLTDRGRPNEKLFF
TRBV14	TRBJ2-1	.	.	TGTGCCAGCAGTGAAGCCGGACTGCACAGATACAATGAGCAGTTCTTC	CASSEAGLHRYNEQFF
TRBV25-1	TRBJ2-5	TRBD1	.	TGTGCCAGCAGTGAATGGGGACAGGGGGCCCAAGAGACCCAGTACTTC	CASSEWGQGAQETQYF
TRBV4-3	TRBJ2-1	TRBD2	.	TGCGCCAGCAGCCTAAAGTCCGGGGGGGCCACTGAGCAGTTCTTC	CASSLKSGGATEQFF
TRBV10-2	TRBJ1-5	TRBD1	.	TGCGCCAGTAAGGGACAGCACAATCAGCCCCAGCATTTT	CASKGQHNQPQHF
TRBV20-1	TRBJ1-4	.	.	TGCAGTGCTAGTGACGTGCAGACTAATGAAAAACTGTTTTTT	CSASDVQTNEKLFF
TRBV6-6	TRBJ1-1	.	.	TGTGCCAGCAGGTCGGAAAGGGGAGGGAGGAACACTGAAGCTTTCTTT	CASRSERGGRNTEAFF
TRBV7-2	TRBJ2-3	.	.	TGTGCCAGCAGGCCAGGGTTGGCAAACACAGATACGCAGTATTTT	CASRPGLANTDTQYF
TRBV19	TRBJ1-3	.	.	TGTGTCAGTAGTATAGTCGGACTCAACGATGGAAACACCATATATTTT	CVSSIVGLNDGNTIYF
TRBV4-3	TRBJ1-2	.	.	TGCGCCAGCAGCCAAGGGACGTCAGGGGCGGGTGGCTACACCTTC	CASSQGTSGAGGYTF
TRBV6-2/TRBV6-3	TRBJ2-4	.	once	TGTGCCAGCAGTTATAAAAATATGGACAGATCAAACATTCAGTACTTC	CASSYKNMDRSNIQYF
TRBV6-5	TRBJ1-1	.	.	TGTGCCAGCAGTTACGCGTCGGGGGGCAGGGACACTGAAGCTTTCTTT	CASSYASGGRDTEAFF
TRBV20-1	TRBJ2-7	.	.	TGCAGTGCTCAACTGGGGCGCGAGCAGTACTTC	CSAQLGREQYF
TRBV6-4	TRBJ1-2	.	.	TGTGCCAGCTATACGGCTAACTATGGCTACACCTTC	CASYTANYGYTF
TRBV19	TRBJ1-1	TRBD1	.	TGTGCCAGCAGTCCCGGGACAGGGATCGGTGAAGCTTTCTTT	CASSPGTGIGEAFF
TRBV2	TRBJ2-7	.	.	TGTGCCAGCAGTGAAGCGTCGTACACCACGTACGAGCAGTACTTC	CASSEASYTTYEQYF
TRBV4-1	TRBJ2-7	TRBD1	once	TGCGCCAGCAGGCACAGGGGAGACTCCTACGAGCAGTACTTC	CASRHRGDSYEQYF
TRBV18	TRBJ1-2	.	.	TGTGCCAGCTCACCCGCCCAGGGAAGCGGCTACACCTTC	CASSPAQGSGYTF
TRBV7-6	TRBJ1-1	.	.	TGTGCCAGCAGCCCCGGGGGGGGTAGGGTCACTGAAGCTTTCTTT	CASSPGGGRVTEAFF
TRBV19	TRBJ2-3	.	.	TGTGCCAGTAGTTTTCTGGGCCCCGGCACGCAGTATTTT	CASSFLGPGTQYF
TRBV24-1	TRBJ2-7	.	.	TGTGCCACCAGTGCCCGGGAGAACTACGAGCAGTACTTC	CATSARENYEQYF
TRBV27	TRBJ2-5	TRBD1	.	TGTGCCAGCAGTTCGGGACAGGGGAAGACCCAGTACTTC	CASSSGQGKTQYF
TRBV5-4	TRBJ2-7	.	few	TGTGCCAGGGGGGAGGACCCCTGGGGCGAGCAGTACTTC	CARGEDPWGEQYF
TRBV6-5	TRBJ1-4	TRBD1	.	TGTGCCAGCAGATCAGGGGGGAAGGGTAATGAAAAACTGTTTTTT	CASRSGGKGNEKLFF
TRBV2	TRBJ2-5	TRBD2	.	TGTGCCAGCAGTCTGCCAGGGCGGGGGGAGACCCAGTACTTC	CASSLPGRGETQYF
TRBV5-1	TRBJ2-6	.	.	TGCGCCAGCAGCTTGGAAGCCCCGGGGGGGGCCAACGTCCTGACTTTC	CASSLEAPGGANVLTF
TRBV2	TRBJ1-5	.	.	TGTGCCAGCAGTGAAGAGTACGGGGGTCATCAGCCCCAGCATTTT	CASSEEYGGHQPQHF
TRBV28	TRBJ2-1	.	.	TGTGCCAGCCTTGACGGGGGTTCCTACAATGAGCAGTTCTTC	CASLDGGSYNEQFF
TRBV5-1	TRBJ2-7	TRBD1	.	TGCGCCAGCAGCTCTAAGGACAGGGGATGGGTTCGATCTACCGAGCAGTACTTC	CASSSKDRGWVRSTEQYF
TRBV19	TRBJ2-7	TRBD1	.	TGTGCCAGTAGTACCTCGACAGGGGGCCGTTACGAGCAGTACTTC	CASSTSTGGRYEQYF
TRBV25-1	TRBJ2-6	.	.	TGTGCCAGCAGTCCAACGGCAAACAGGGCGCCTGGGGCCAACGTCCTGACTTTC	CASSPTANRAPGANVLTF
TRBV28	TRBJ2-7	.	.	TGTGCCAGCTATTCTAAAAGGAGCGAGAGAGGGCACGAGCAGTACTTC	CASYSKRSERGHEQYF
TRBV29-1	TRBJ2-5	TRBD1	.	TGCAGCGTTGAAGGAGACAGGGGTCGCATAGTGGAGACCCAGTACTTC	CSVEGDRGRIVETQYF
TRBV7-2	TRBJ1-2	.	many	TGTGCCAGCAGCCAAAACAGATTCTACACCTTC	CASSQNRFYTF
TRBV25-1	TRBJ2-7	.	.	TGTGCCAGCAGTAAACCGAACAGGGGGGGGTACGAGCAGTACTTC	CASSKPNRGGYEQYF
TRBV5-1	TRBJ2-1	TRBD2	.	TGCGCCAGCAGCCATAGCGGGAGGTCCTACAATGAGCAGTTCTTC	CASSHSGRSYNEQFF
TRBV4-1	TRBJ2-5	.	.	TGCGCCAGCAGCCAAGATAACAGGGTCCAAGAGACCCAGTACTTC	CASSQDNRVQETQYF
TRBV4-3	TRBJ2-2	TRBD1	.	TGCGCCAGCAGCCCTGAGGGACAGTGGTTCACCGGGGAGCTGTTTTTT	CASSPEGQWFTGELFF
TRBV7-2	TRBJ2-1	.	.	TGTGCCAGCAGCTTTGATAGAGGGCAGTACAATGAGCAGTTCTTC	CASSFDRGQYNEQFF
TRBV7-9	TRBJ2-7	TRBD2	.	TGTGCCAGCAGCCTGTTCGAAGCGGGGGGGCAAAAGCAGTACTTC	CASSLFEAGGQKQYF
TRBV19	TRBJ2-4	TRBD2	.	TGTGCCAGTAGTGGACTAGATCAAAACATTCAGTACTTC	CASSGLDQNIQYF
TRBV28	TRBJ2-5	.	.	TGTGCCAGCGGAGGGGTCCCAGAGACCCAGTACTTC	CASGGVPETQYF
TRBV4-3	TRBJ2-7	.	few	TGCGCCAGCAGCCAAGATAAGGGGGGGGGCGAGCAGTACTTC	CASSQDKGGGEQYF
TRBV10-3	TRBJ2-7	.	.	TGTGCCATCAGTGAGTTAGGGGGAAGGGGCGAGCAGTACTTC	CAISELGGRGEQYF
TRBV6-5	TRBJ2-7	TRBD1	.	TGTGCCAGCAGTTACCGGGACAGTGGGACCTACGAGCAGTACTTC	CASSYRDSGTYEQYF